The entry that follows covers one T cell receptor (beta chain) sequence. These data belong to a study of T-cell reconstitution after alpha-beta-depleted transplantation in children. The TCRbeta library was prepared with unique molecular identifiers. TCRdb called the PCR reads again in MiXCR, with one record for every CDR3 protein. This table holds about 500,000 distinct CDR3 sequences, approximately 29% found once. The V and J ends lost 6 bases and 0 bases respectively, with 12 bases between them. The CDR3 is 15 amino acids. Per germline, CDR1 KGHSH and CDR2 LQKENI. The rearrangement links TRBV18 to TRBJ2-4; a weak D match, TRBD2 (5 bases). Sequenced material: PBMCs from the stem cell graft donor, taken from the stem cell graft. This clonotype originated in a human donor who donated a stem cell graft to a child with aplastic anemia. CDR3 sequence (DNA): TGTGCCAGCTCCGACTACCGAGAAGCCAAAAACATTCAGTACTTC. The encoded protein is CASSDYREAKNIQYF.